These 25 T cell receptor beta chains were all obtained from the same sample, sequenced in a study of blood T cells in healthy people across ages. Primed by a sample-barcoded 5' primer and a J-beta primer mix, a second PCR proceeded for 7 to 11 cycles. TCRdb re-derived calls from the 5' RACE reads in MiXCR, one entry per CDR3 protein. The sample has about 640,000 distinct CDR3 sequences, 25% to 30% seen once. Sequencing input: blood. Receptors originate from an elderly woman in good health.

The table lists this clonotype with a count of one. This rearrangement joins TRBV13 to TRBJ2-3; D might be TRBD1 (5 bases). Germline loops: CDR1 PRHDT, CDR2 FYEKMQ (reference sequence). V lost 3 bases and J 0 bases, leaving 22 bases between the germline ends. There are 19 residues in the CDR3. CDR3 DNA sequence: TGTGCCAGCAGCTTGAGCTTGGACACAAGAGTGTATAGCACAGATACGCAGTATTTT. Its protein is CASSLSLDTRVYSTDTQYF.

V usage is TRBV4-2 and J usage is TRBJ1-4; perhaps TRBD1 as D (6 bases). The germline CDR1 and CDR2 sequences are LGHNA and YNFKEQ. Trimming pared 4 bases from V and 5 bases from J, leaving 14 bases between. The CDR3 is made up of 15 amino acids. The CDR3 loop is CASSPTTGGNEKLFF. The CDR3 nucleotides read TGTGCCAGCAGCCCAACGACTGGGGGCAATGAAAAACTGTTTTTT.

This clonotype was recorded a few times. V gene TRBV15 combines with J gene TRBJ2-2; D is undetermined. The CDR3 is 14 residues long. CDR1 and CDR2 from the germline V gene are LNHNV and YYDKDF (reference sequence). V lost 0 bases to trimming and J lost 7 bases, with 9 bases between them. For the CDR3, the DNA is TGTGCCACCAGCAGAGATAAAATGAGCGGGGAGCTGTTTTTT. Translated, it gives CATSRDKMSGELFF.

This clonotype has just a few counts. V is TRBV4-2 and J is TRBJ2-5, with D possibly being TRBD2 (6 bases). Per germline, CDR1 LGHNA and CDR2 YNFKEQ. V dropped 4 bases and J dropped 3 bases, with 18 bases sitting between them. This CDR3 comprises 16 residues. CDR3 residues: CASSLVDGGVEETQYF. CDR3 coding DNA: TGTGCCAGCAGCCTGGTCGACGGAGGGGTCGAAGAGACCCAGTACTTC.

This clonotype was observed many times. The rearrangement links TRBV20-1 to TRBJ2-1, with D perhaps matching TRBD1 or TRBD2 (5 bases each). This CDR3 is built from 15 residues. The germline CDR1 and CDR2 sequences are DFQATT and SNEGSKA (reference sequence). Trimming cost V 5 bases and J 9 bases, with 23 bases left between them. In DNA form, the CDR3 reads TGCAGTGCTCAAGTAGTCCTACAGGCTGGGGGTGAGCAGTTCTTC. This gives the protein CSAQVVLQAGGEQFF.

At least ten counts were recorded for this clonotype. V gene TRBV6-5 combines with J gene TRBJ1-5; D unresolved. Between the trimmed V and J ends, which lost 6 bases and 4 bases, there was a span of 10 bases. Per the germline V gene, CDR1 is MNHEY and CDR2 is SVGAGI. The CDR3 has 13 residues. This CDR3 reads CASRSRGNQPQHF. CDR3 nucleotide sequence: TGTGCCAGCAGGTCTAGAGGAAATCAGCCCCAGCATTTT.

Points on this clonotype: A single base separates this from a much larger clone, so it may be a read error. This rearrangement joins TRBV5-6 to TRBJ2-4; no clear D. The CDR3 runs to 14 residues. V was clipped by 6 bases and J by 13 bases, with 23 bases between them. Germline assignment: CDR1 SGHDT and CDR2 YYEEEE. CDR3 nucleotide sequence: TGTGCCAGCACATACAGAAACTCCTACAATGAGCAGTACTTC. Its translation is CASTYRNSYNEQYF. The whole variable domain, remainder taken from reference TRBV5-6 and TRBJ2-4, is DAGVTQSPTHLIKTRGQQVTLRCSPKSGHDTVSWYQQALGQGPQFIFQYYEEEERQRGNFPDRFSGHQFPNYSSELNVNALLLGDSALYLCASTYRNSYNEQYFGAGTRLSVL.

This clonotype was detected ten times or more. The chain links TRBV7-2 to TRBJ2-7; tentatively, D is TRBD1 or TRBD2 (6 bases each). V was cut by 4 bases and J by 3 bases, with 22 bases left in between. This CDR3 is built from 17 residues. Germline V lookup: CDR1 SGHTA, CDR2 FQGNSA. The CDR3 sequence is CASSSGGGQLLIYEQYF. The CDR3 DNA reads as TGTGCCAGCAGCTCCGGGGGAGGACAGCTACTCATCTACGAGCAGTACTTC. The entire variable domain, with the rest obtained from reference TRBV7-2 and TRBJ2-7, is as follows: GAGVSQSPSNKVTEKGKDVELRCDPISGHTALYWYRQSLGQGLEFLIYFQGNSAPDKSGLPSDRFSAERTGGSVSTLTIQRTQQEDSAVYLCASSSGGGQLLIYEQYFGPGTRLTVT.

This clonotype appeared a single time. The rearrangement links TRBV20-1 to TRBJ2-7; D gene uncertain. V was pared by 7 bases and J by 4 bases, with 26 bases between. The CDR3 sequence is 16 residues long. Per the germline V gene, CDR1 is DFQATT and CDR2 is SNEGSKA (reference sequence). CDR3 loop: CSGGSSDEWVQYEQYF. Written as DNA, the CDR3 is TGCAGTGGAGGTTCCTCAGACGAGTGGGTGCAATACGAGCAGTACTTC.

This clonotype was found a few times. This may stem from a read error, because a much larger clone lies one nucleotide away. The V gene is TRBV7-2, the J gene TRBJ2-3, with TRBD2 matching 10 bases. Germline assignment: CDR1 SGHTA and CDR2 FQGNSA. V dropped 1 base and J dropped 1; count of bases not matched to a gene: 11. There are 19 residues in the CDR3. The CDR3: CASSLDPAGGQRGTDTQYF. The CDR3 DNA follows: TGTGCCAGCAGCTTAGATCCAGCGGGGGGGCAGAGGGGCACAGATACGCAGTATTTT.

This clonotype occurred a few times. This sequence joins TRBV3-1 and TRBJ1-5, with D tentatively TRBD1 (6 bases). V gave up 1 base and J gave up 3 bases, with 10 bases separating them. The V gene's germline CDR1 is LGHDT and CDR2 YNNKEL (reference sequence). The CDR3 is 15 amino acids. Here the CDR3 DNA reads TGTGCCAGCAGCCAAGTGCGGGGGCTCAATCAGCCCCAGCATTTT. Translating gives CASSQVRGLNQPQHF.

As concerns this clonotype: Possible read error: a much larger clone is one base away. This chain connects TRBV3-1 to TRBJ2-3; no firm D call. Germline values: CDR1 LGHDT, CDR2 YNNKEL (reference sequence). The CDR3 consists of 12 residues. DNA of the CDR3: TGTGCCAGCAGCCAAGTTTCCGATATGCAGTATTTT. This encodes CASSQVSDMQYF.

This clonotype has ten or more counts. The chain employs TRBV4-2 and TRBJ2-5; D may be TRBD1 or TRBD2 (6 bases each). Looked up from germline, CDR1 is LGHNA and CDR2 is YNFKEQ. The CDR3 consists of 14 residues. V lost 4 bases and J 5 bases, leaving 14 bases between the germline ends. The CDR3 sequence: CASSPGVGGETQYF. The CDR3 DNA follows: TGTGCCAGCAGCCCGGGAGTAGGGGGGGAGACCCAGTACTTC.

This clonotype has at least ten counts. The chain has TRBV20-1 and TRBJ2-1, with 9 nucleotides matching TRBD2. The CDR3 runs 15 residues. Germline V lookup: CDR1 DFQATT, CDR2 SNEGSKA (reference sequence). The ends lost 3 bases at V and 6 bases at J; junction bases unmatched: 9. The CDR3, as DNA: TGCAGTGCTAGCTGGGTTGCAGCGGGGGGCAATGAGCAGTTCTTC. It is translated as CSASWVAAGGNEQFF.

This CDR3 reads CSVEGQGGWQYF. CDR3 nucleotides: TGCAGCGTTGAAGGACAGGGAGGGTGGCAGTACTTC. The chain has TRBV29-1 and TRBJ2-5; D may be TRBD1 or TRBD2 (7 bases each). Trimming cost V 1 base and J 11 bases, with 14 bases left between them. CDR1 is SQVTM, CDR2 ANQGSEA, per germline. The CDR3 sequence is 12 residues long. Variable domain in full (rest from reference TRBV29-1 and TRBJ2-5): SAVISQKPSRDICQRGTSLTIQCQVDSQVTMMFWYRQQPGQSLTLIATANQGSEATYESGFVIDKFPISRPNLTFSTLTVSNMSPEDSSIYLCSVEGQGGWQYFGPGTRLLVL.

Ten or more counts support this clonotype. V and J are TRBV2 and TRBJ2-4, with D perhaps TRBD2 (6 bases). This CDR3 region has 19 residues. V was cut by 6 bases and J by 1 base, with 25 bases left in between. Germline assignment: CDR1 SNHLY and CDR2 FYNNEI. The CDR3 DNA is TGTGCCAGCAGGGAGGACCCTTTGTGGAGGGGATCTGCCAAAAACATTCAGTACTTC. It encodes CASREDPLWRGSAKNIQYF.

Concerning this clonotype: A read error may be the cause here, since a much bigger clone is one base away. The V and J genes are TRBV7-2 and TRBJ2-1; possibly TRBD1 or TRBD2 for D (6 bases each). Germline lookup yields CDR1 SGHTA and CDR2 FQGNSA. This CDR3 region has 13 residues. The CDR3 reads CASKAGGRNEQVF. The CDR3 bases are TGTGCCAGCAAGGCCGGGGGCCGGAATGAGCAGGTCTTC.

This clonotype was observed at least ten times. The V and J genes are TRBV20-1 and TRBJ2-3; 8 bases are shared with TRBD2. This CDR3 is built from 17 residues. Looked up from germline, CDR1 is DFQATT and CDR2 is SNEGSKA (reference sequence). The junction had 10 bases not matched to a gene; V was cut back by 0 bases and J by 2 bases. CDR3 protein: CSARDVSGGRNTDTQYF. DNA of the CDR3: TGCAGTGCTAGAGATGTGAGCGGGGGTCGTAACACAGATACGCAGTATTTT.

This clonotype has a single count. The junction departs from germline at one end; a sequencing error may be responsible. The chain recombines TRBV9 with TRBJ1-6; D call uncertain. The length of the CDR3 is 14 residues. The germline V gene has CDR1 SGDLS and CDR2 YYNGEE. The CDR3 DNA is TGTGCCGGCAGCATAAGGCAGCTCAATTCACCCCTCCACTTT. Residues: CAGSIRQLNSPLHF.

This clonotype was observed many times. J is TRBJ2-5 and V is TRBV2; 7 bases agree with TRBD2. J was trimmed by 2 bases and V by 5 bases; bases with no gene match: 8. The germline V gene encodes CDR1 SNHLY and CDR2 FYNNEI. This CDR3 has 15 amino acids. This CDR3 reads CASSPVLGGQETQYF. The CDR3 region has the DNA TGTGCCAGCAGTCCGGTATTGGGGGGGCAAGAGACCCAGTACTTC.

In its sample, this clonotype was seen a few times. The chain has TRBV11-1 and TRBJ1-1; D is unresolved. This CDR3 is built from 14 residues. Trimming removed 3 bases at V and 1 base at J, with 9 bases between. The germline V gene has CDR1 SGHAT and CDR2 FQDESV (reference sequence). The CDR3 loop is CASSLVLQNTEAFF. The CDR3 DNA follows: TGTGCCAGCAGCTTGGTCCTACAGAACACTGAAGCTTTCTTT.

A few counts support this clonotype. The gene calls are TRBV6-6 and TRBJ1-1; possible D gene TRBD1, 5 bases. With 7 bases removed from V and 1 base from J, the gap between germline ends came to 13 bases. This CDR3 has 14 amino acids. Looked up from germline, CDR1 is MNHNY and CDR2 is SVGAGI (reference sequence). This CDR3 is CASNLRVANTEAFF. CDR3 DNA sequence: TGTGCCAGCAATCTCAGGGTCGCGAACACTGAAGCTTTCTTT.

About this clonotype itself: An end of the junction differs from the germline gene, which may be a read error. This chain uses TRBV5-1 with TRBJ2-2; D possibly corresponds to TRBD2 (5 bases). CDR3 length: 15 amino acids. Germline-derived CDR1 and CDR2 are SGHRS and YFSETQ. Written as DNA, the CDR3 is TGCGCCAGCAGCTTGTCCGGAGATAACACCGGGGAGCTGGTTTTT. Translation gives CASSLSGDNTGELVF.

The chain recombines TRBV20-1 with TRBJ1-2; D possibly corresponds to TRBD1 (5 bases). Germline V gives CDR1 DFQATT, CDR2 SNEGSKA (reference sequence). The CDR3 covers 14 residues. The V gene lost 6 bases and the J gene lost 11 bases, with 25 bases spanning the gap. The CDR3 loop reads CSALPVGRGVGYTF. The CDR3 nucleotides are TGCAGTGCCCTTCCGGTCGGCAGAGGGGTAGGTTACACCTTC.

For this clonotype: This may stem from a read error, because a much larger clone lies one nucleotide away. V is TRBV6-6 and J is TRBJ2-7, with D perhaps matching TRBD1 (5 bases). Trimming took 0 bases from V and 7 from J, leaving 7 bases between them. Germline CDR1 and CDR2: MNHNY and SVGAGI (reference sequence). The CDR3 is made up of 12 amino acids. The CDR3 sequence: CASSYSRTEQYF. DNA of the CDR3: TGTGCCAGCAGTTACTCTCGGACAGAGCAGTACTTC.